The 28 T cell receptor beta chains given below trace back to one sample, sequenced in a study of T cells after yellow fever vaccination. One entry per CDR3 protein, called by TCRdb with MiXCR from the 5' RACE reads. This sample has 450,000 to 550,000 distinct CDR3 sequences; 20% to 25% occur once, and the top ten carry approximately 15%. This material consisted of PBMCs, taken approximately 20 days after the first yellow fever vaccination. The receptors were gathered from a man aged 18 to 35 who received the YFV17D yellow fever vaccine.

V is TRBV20-1 and J is TRBJ2-2; 13 bases fit TRBD2. The CDR3 is 13 amino acids. V shed 8 bases and J 5 bases; nucleotides not matched to a gene: 2. CDR1 DFQATT and CDR2 SNEGSKA come from the germline V gene (reference sequence). The CDR3 region is CSMTSGGTGELFF. The CDR3 DNA sequence: TGCAGTATGACTAGCGGGGGGACCGGGGAGCTGTTTTTT.

This clonotype has more than one count but fewer than ten. The V call is TRBV5-1, the J call TRBJ2-3; 8 nucleotides align to TRBD2. Germline CDR1 reads SGHRS; CDR2 reads YFSETQ. The CDR3 totals 16 residues. Losses at the gene ends were 0 bases for V and 4 bases for J; bases not matched to a gene: 7. The DNA for the CDR3 is TGCGCCAGCAGCTTGGACTCGGGGGGGCCAGCAGATACGCAGTATTTT. This translates into CASSLDSGGPADTQYF.

This clonotype has just a few counts. The chain employs TRBV5-1 and TRBJ2-7, with D unclear. Trimming removed 2 bases from V and 5 bases from J, with 11 bases in between. Germline lookup yields CDR1 SGHRS and CDR2 YFSETQ. The CDR3 totals 13 residues. The CDR3 nucleotides are TGCGCCAGCAGCTTTCCGAACGCCAACGAGCAGTACTTC. It yields the protein CASSFPNANEQYF.

V and J are TRBV5-1 and TRBJ1-2, with D possibly TRBD1 on 5 matching bases. The germline gives CDR1 SGHRS, CDR2 YFSETQ. The CDR3 consists of 15 residues. Deletions cut 0 bases from V and 1 base from J, with 10 bases between. The DNA for the CDR3 is TGCGCCAGCAGCTTGGCGGGACTGAGTAACTATGGCTACACCTTC. Translated, it gives CASSLAGLSNYGYTF.

This clonotype was detected only a few times. The chain joins TRBV7-9 to TRBJ1-2; 8 bases are a match to TRBD1. Germline CDR1 is SEHNR and CDR2 is FQNEAQ (reference sequence). Germline trimming cut 7 bases from V and 6 bases from J; bases unmatched to any gene: 13. The CDR3 is 15 amino acids. CDR3 protein: CASTPRQGNWDGYTF. The CDR3 DNA reads TGTGCCAGCACACCTCGACAGGGGAATTGGGATGGCTACACCTTC. Looking up the rest from reference TRBV7-9 and TRBJ1-2 gives the full variable domain: DTGVSQNPRHKITKRGQNVTFRCDPISEHNRLYWYRQTLGQGPEFLTYFQNEAQLEKSRLLSDRFSAERPKGSFSTLEIQRTEQGDSAMYLCASTPRQGNWDGYTFGSGTRLTVV.

J is TRBJ2-3 and V is TRBV5-1; D is undetermined. V was trimmed by 5 bases and J by 6 bases, leaving 16 bases between them. CDR3 length equals 14 residues. Germline V gives CDR1 SGHRS, CDR2 YFSETQ. The CDR3 region has the DNA TGCGCCAGCAGTACTACGAGGTCGGGTGATACGCAGTATTTT. Translation gives CASSTTRSGDTQYF.

The rearrangement joins TRBV3-1 to TRBJ2-2, with TRBD2 matching 9 bases. Unmatched junction bases numbered 4, after V lost 1 base and J lost 7 bases. CDR3 length: 15 residues. The germline gives CDR1 LGHDT, CDR2 YNNKEL (reference sequence). The CDR3 DNA is TGTGCCAGCAGCCAAGTGCGGGGGGGCATCGGGGAGCTGTTTTTT. Protein product: CASSQVRGGIGELFF. Using reference TRBV3-1 and TRBJ2-2 for the parts outside the CDR3, the full variable domain is DTAVSQTPKYLVTQMGNDKSIKCEQNLGHDTMYWYKQDSKKFLKIMFSYNNKELIINETVPNRFSPKSPDKAHLNLHINSLELGDSAVYFCASSQVRGGIGELFFGEGSRLTVL.

CDR3 residues: CSALNATNEKLFF. Written as DNA, the CDR3 is TGCAGTGCCCTTAACGCAACTAATGAAAAACTGTTTTTT. The J gene is TRBJ1-4, the V gene TRBV20-1; D is ambiguous. CDR3 size: 13 residues. V was cut by 6 bases and J by 0 bases, with 8 bases left in between. Looked up from germline, CDR1 is DFQATT and CDR2 is SNEGSKA (reference sequence).

The chain recombines TRBV5-1 with TRBJ2-3; TRBD2 might be the D (5 bases). The V and J ends lost 0 bases and 3 bases respectively, with 11 bases between them. Per germline, CDR1 SGHRS and CDR2 YFSETQ. This CDR3 spans 15 amino acids. The CDR3 sequence is CASSLARPGTDTQYF. The CDR3 DNA sequence: TGCGCCAGCAGCTTGGCCCGCCCGGGAACAGATACGCAGTATTTT.

The chain joins TRBV14 to TRBJ1-3; D gene uncertain. Trimming removed 5 bases from V and 0 bases from J, with 11 bases in between. There are 15 residues in the CDR3. Germline V gene sequence: CDR1 SGHDN, CDR2 FVKESK. CDR3 DNA sequence: TGTGCCAGCAGCGGAACAAGGGACTCTGGAAACACCATATATTTT. It encodes CASSGTRDSGNTIYF.

This clonotype came up a few times. In DNA, the CDR3 is TGTGCCAGCAGCCAACGACCCTCCTATAATTCACCCCTCCACTTT. Translating it yields CASSQRPSYNSPLHF. This chain uses TRBV7-2 with TRBJ1-6, with D hard to call. Germline CDR1 and CDR2: SGHTA and FQGNSA. V gave up 5 bases and J gave up 0 bases, with 8 bases separating them. The CDR3 contains 15 residues.

This rearrangement joins TRBV12-3 or TRBV12-4 to TRBJ2-1; unclear D gene. This CDR3 is 12 amino acids long. Trimming removed 6 bases at V and 10 bases at J, with 13 bases between. CDR3 bases: TGTGCCAGCAGGGGCGGATCCAGGGAGCAGTTCTTC. It specifies CASRGGSREQFF.

This clonotype was detected ten times or more. The rearrangement links TRBV4-1 to TRBJ2-1; no clear D. V gave up 4 bases and J gave up 0 bases, with 16 bases separating them. The CDR3 has 17 residues. Looked up from germline, CDR1 is MGHRA and CDR2 is YSYEKL. The CDR3 coding sequence is TGCGCCAGCAGCCTGACCCCCTTCACTGTCTCCTACAATGAGCAGTTCTTC. Translating it yields CASSLTPFTVSYNEQFF.

The rearrangement links TRBV5-1 to TRBJ2-5; 12 nucleotides align to TRBD2. Trimming took 4 bases from V and 5 from J; bases not matched to a gene: 9. Germline loops: CDR1 SGHRS, CDR2 YFSETQ. This CDR3 region has 16 residues. In DNA form, the CDR3 reads TGCGCCAGCAGCATTCGAGGTCTAGCGGGGGGGGAGACCCAGTACTTC. As protein: CASSIRGLAGGETQYF.

The CDR3 nucleotides are TGTGCCAGCAGCTTAGTGAACTACGAGCAGTACGTC. It yields the protein CASSLVNYEQYV. The V call is TRBV7-9, the J call TRBJ2-7; D is undetermined. Per the germline V gene, CDR1 is SEHNR and CDR2 is FQNEAQ (reference sequence). V was clipped by 1 base and J by 3 bases, with 4 bases between them. CDR3 length: 12 residues.

This clonotype has more than one count but fewer than ten. The rearrangement joins TRBV9 to TRBJ1-1, with 9 bases lining up with TRBD1. Trimming took 3 bases from V and 5 from J; bases not matched to a gene: 8. The CDR3 is 15 residues long. Germline V gene data show CDR1 as SGDLS and CDR2 as YYNGEE. CDR3 amino acids: CASSAGTGMGTEAFF. DNA of the CDR3: TGTGCCAGCAGCGCCGGGACAGGGATGGGGACTGAAGCTTTCTTT.

This clonotype was detected a few times. The genes are TRBV6-2 or TRBV6-3 and TRBJ2-1; D possibly matches TRBD1 or TRBD2 (5 bases each). The CDR3 spans 17 residues. Trimming took 5 bases from V and 2 from J, leaving 19 bases between them. The germline V gene encodes CDR1 MNHEY and CDR2 SVGEGT. The CDR3 protein is CASSEWGYGTTYNEQFF. CDR3 sequence (DNA): TGTGCCAGCAGTGAGTGGGGCTACGGGACGACCTACAATGAGCAGTTCTTC.

The chain uses TRBV4-3 and TRBJ2-3; D not certain. The length of the CDR3 is 17 residues. V lost 0 bases and J lost 6, with 19 bases in between. From germline, CDR1 is LGHNA and CDR2 YSLEER. The CDR3 loop is CASSQDLVRSEYDTQYF. DNA of the CDR3: TGCGCCAGCAGCCAAGATCTAGTTAGGTCGGAGTACGATACGCAGTATTTT.

A few counts support this clonotype. The V call is TRBV20-1, the J call TRBJ2-5; 7 positions agree with TRBD1. Germline CDR1 is DFQATT and CDR2 is SNEGSKA (reference sequence). V lost 6 bases, J lost 4 bases, and 8 bases stayed unmatched. The CDR3 spans 13 residues. CDR3: CSADRQGRETQYF. In nucleotides, the CDR3 is TGCAGTGCGGACAGACAGGGACGAGAGACCCAGTACTTC.

The J gene is TRBJ2-4, the V gene TRBV7-2; 10 nucleotides align to TRBD2. Trimming took 0 bases from V and 9 from J; bases not matched to a gene: 8. Germline V gene sequence: CDR1 SGHTA, CDR2 FQGNSA. The CDR3 spans 16 residues. The CDR3 coding sequence is TGTGCCAGCAGCTTAGCGGGCAGCGGGGGGGCGACCATTCAGTACTTC. Its translation is CASSLAGSGGATIQYF.

This clonotype was seen more than once but under ten times. V usage is TRBV12-3 or TRBV12-4 and J usage is TRBJ2-5; 7 nucleotides align to TRBD1. There are 14 residues in the CDR3. With V trimmed by 6 bases and J by 2 bases, 6 bases remained unmatched. CDR3: CASRAGTEQETQYF. The CDR3 DNA reads TGTGCCAGCAGAGCCGGGACAGAACAAGAGACCCAGTACTTC.

The chain is built from TRBV5-1 and TRBJ2-5; 11 bases fit TRBD1. This CDR3 comprises 15 residues. Germline-derived CDR1 and CDR2 are SGHRS and YFSETQ. V dropped 4 bases and J dropped 3; count of bases not matched to a gene: 5. The CDR3 spells CASSRPGQGEETQYF. The CDR3 DNA is TGCGCCAGCAGCCGCCCGGGACAGGGGGAAGAGACCCAGTACTTC. The full variable domain, completed using reference TRBV5-1 and TRBJ2-5, is KAGVTQTPRYLIKTRGQQVTLSCSPISGHRSVSWYQQTPGQGLQFLFEYFSETQRNKGNFPGRFSGRQFSNSRSEMNVSTLELGDSALYLCASSRPGQGEETQYFGPGTRLLVL.

The chain couples TRBV10-3 to TRBJ2-2, with TRBD2 as a possible D gene (6 bases). The CDR3 contains 13 residues. Germline loops: CDR1 ENHRY, CDR2 SYGVKD. Trimming cost V 11 bases and J 2 bases, with 12 bases left between them. The CDR3 DNA follows: TGTGCCTCAATGGGGGGAAACACCGGGGAGCTGTTTTTT. Translation gives CASMGGNTGELFF.

This clonotype was counted a few times. The chain recombines TRBV12-3 or TRBV12-4 with TRBJ1-5, with D perhaps TRBD1 (6 bases). This CDR3 has 16 residues. V lost 6 bases and J 3 bases, leaving 18 bases between the germline ends. CDR3 in amino acids: CASSSATRGDNQPQHF. CDR3 nucleotide sequence: TGTGCCAGCAGCTCAGCTACAAGGGGGGACAATCAGCCCCAGCATTTT.

V is TRBV12-3 or TRBV12-4 and J is TRBJ2-2; D not resolved. V lost 6 bases and J 2 bases, leaving 13 bases between the germline ends. The CDR3 has 15 residues. The CDR3 DNA is TGTGCCAGCAGAAAGGTCTTGGGAAACACCGGGGAGCTGTTTTTT. Translating it yields CASRKVLGNTGELFF.

This clonotype appeared a single time. With a much larger clone just one base away, this may be a read error. This chain joins TRBV7-3 and TRBJ2-2, with D perhaps matching TRBD2 (5 bases). The CDR3 is 14 amino acids. Germline-derived CDR1 and CDR2 are SGHTA and FQGTGA. The CDR3 reads CACSRTVNTGELFF. DNA of the CDR3: TGTGCCTGCAGCCGGACTGTTAACACCGGGGAGCTGTTTTTT.

This clonotype was counted ten times or more. The rearrangement joins TRBV20-1 to TRBJ1-2; perhaps TRBD1 as D (6 bases). V was pared by 1 base and J by 7 bases, with 13 bases between. The CDR3 runs to 13 residues. Germline V gene lookup returns CDR1 DFQATT and CDR2 SNEGSKA (reference sequence). The CDR3 protein is CSARAGERPGYTF. CDR3 in DNA: TGCAGTGCTAGAGCAGGGGAGCGTCCTGGCTACACCTTC.

V and J are TRBV12-5 and TRBJ1-1; no definite D call. This CDR3 contains 14 residues. CDR1 is LGHNT, CDR2 FRNRAP, per germline. Trimming shortened V by 1 base and J by 1 base, and 7 bases separated the two germline ends. The CDR3 DNA reads TGTGCTAGTGGTTTGGGGGGTGGGAACACTGAAGCTTTCTTT. This sequence encodes CASGLGGGNTEAFF.